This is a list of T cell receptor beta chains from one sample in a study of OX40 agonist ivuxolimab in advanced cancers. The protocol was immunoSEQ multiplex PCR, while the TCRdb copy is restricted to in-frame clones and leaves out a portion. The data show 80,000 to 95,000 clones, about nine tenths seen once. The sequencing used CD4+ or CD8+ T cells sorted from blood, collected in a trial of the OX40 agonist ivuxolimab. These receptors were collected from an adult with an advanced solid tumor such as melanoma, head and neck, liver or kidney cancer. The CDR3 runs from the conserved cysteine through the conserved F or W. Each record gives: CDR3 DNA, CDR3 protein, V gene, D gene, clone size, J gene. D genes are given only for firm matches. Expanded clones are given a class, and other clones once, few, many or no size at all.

TGCGCCAGCAGCTTGGTCCTGGGGGACATTGAAGCTTTCTTT | CASSLVLGDIEAFF | TRBV5-1 | - | - | TRBJ1-1
TGTGCCAGCAGCGTAGGCCTACAGGGCAGTGGGGCCAACGTCCTGACTTTC | CASSVGLQGSGANVLTF | TRBV5-4 | - | - | TRBJ2-6
TGCGCCAGCAGCACCCAAATTTCACCCCTCCACTTT | CASSTQISPLHF | TRBV4-1 | - | few | TRBJ1-6
TGTGCCACCAGCAGACCGACCGGGACAGGGGTCTACAATGAGCAGTTCTTC | CATSRPTGTGVYNEQFF | TRBV15 | TRBD1 | - | TRBJ2-1
TGTGCCAGCAGTGAGACCGACCCGGGTCCCTACGAGCAGTACTTC | CASSETDPGPYEQYF | TRBV25-1 | - | - | TRBJ2-7
TGTGCCAGCAGCTTGATGGCTTACGAGCAGTACTTC | CASSLMAYEQYF | TRBV7-2 | - | - | TRBJ2-7
TGCAGCGTTGAGAAAGGACAGTCATATGGCTACACCTTC | CSVEKGQSYGYTF | TRBV29-1 | - | - | TRBJ1-2
TGTGCCAGCAGTTACTCGGGGAGTAACGCCCACAATGAGCAGTTCTTC | CASSYSGSNAHNEQFF | TRBV6-5 | - | - | TRBJ2-1
TGCGCCAGCAGCCGCGGGGCTGATCAGCCCCAGCATTTT | CASSRGADQPQHF | TRBV5-1 | - | - | TRBJ1-5
TGTGCCAGCAGCTTAGTCGCAGGGAGCAGCTCCTACGAGCAGTACTTC | CASSLVAGSSSYEQYF | TRBV7-2 | - | - | TRBJ2-7
TGTGCCAGCAGTTTACAGCGTGCCTACAATGAGCAGTTCTTC | CASSLQRAYNEQFF | TRBV28 | - | - | TRBJ2-1
TGTGCCTGGAGTTCACAGGGAAATCAGCCCCAGCATTTT | CAWSSQGNQPQHF | TRBV30 | - | - | TRBJ1-5
TGTGCCAGCAGCGGCAGGGTGGAGGGATCCTACAATGAGCAGTTCTTC | CASSGRVEGSYNEQFF | TRBV9 | - | - | TRBJ2-1
TGTGCCAGCAGTGGAACTAGCGGGAGCTACGAGCAGTACTTC | CASSGTSGSYEQYF | TRBV28 | TRBD2 | - | TRBJ2-7
TGTGCCAGCAGCTTGGATACAGGTGGGGAGACCCAGTACTTC | CASSLDTGGETQYF | TRBV5-5 | - | - | TRBJ2-5
TGCGCCAGCAGCCATAACAGGGTGAGCCAGCCCCAGCATTTT | CASSHNRVSQPQHF | TRBV4-1 | - | - | TRBJ1-5
TGTGCCAGCAGTCTTGGACAGTCTAATTCACCCCTCCACTTT | CASSLGQSNSPLHF | TRBV28 | - | - | TRBJ1-6
TGTGCCAGCAGTGAACAGGGGGCGACCATTAACTATGGCTACACCTTC | CASSEQGATINYGYTF | TRBV6-1 | TRBD1 | few | TRBJ1-2
TGTGCCAGCAGTTCGTGGTCAGGGGTGGGGACTGAAGCTTTCTTT | CASSSWSGVGTEAFF | TRBV27 | - | - | TRBJ1-1
TGTGCCAGCAGCCCTGGAGGCATGAACACTGAAGCTTTCTTT | CASSPGGMNTEAFF | TRBV11-3 | - | - | TRBJ1-1
TGTGCCAGCAGCGTTACAGGGGCGGGAGCCTACGAGCAGTACTTC | CASSVTGAGAYEQYF | TRBV9 | - | once | TRBJ2-7
TGCGCCAGCAGTCCCCCCCAGGGGGTGTCTGGAAACACCATATATTTT | CASSPPQGVSGNTIYF | TRBV5-1 | TRBD1 | - | TRBJ1-3
TGTGCCAGCAGTAGGGGGCCCACTAGCGGGCACCTCTACAATGAGCAGTTCTTC | CASSRGPTSGHLYNEQFF | TRBV27 | TRBD2 | - | TRBJ2-1
TGTGCCAGCAGTCCCGCCACGGGACAGGGCCCAACTAATGAAAAACTGTTTTTT | CASSPATGQGPTNEKLFF | TRBV28 | TRBD1 | - | TRBJ1-4
TGTGCCAGCTCACCGAGGACCCCCCTAGGCGCTGAAGCTTTCTTT | CASSPRTPLGAEAFF | TRBV18 | - | - | TRBJ1-1
TGTGCCAGCACCATAGGGCCAGTATTTTCACCCCTCCACTTT | CASTIGPVFSPLHF | TRBV7-2 | - | - | TRBJ1-6
TGTGCCAGCAGCTTAGGAGGGTCCGAGACCCAGTACTTC | CASSLGGSETQYF | TRBV7-9 | - | - | TRBJ2-5
TGTGCCCGGGGGAAACAGGGGGACCTCCACTATGGCTACACCTTC | CARGKQGDLHYGYTF | TRBV30 | TRBD1 | - | TRBJ1-2
TGTGCCAGCTCACCACCGATGGGGGGAGGCACTGAAGCTTTCTTT | CASSPPMGGGTEAFF | TRBV18 | - | once | TRBJ1-1
TGTGCCAGCGGCGATGGACCCTGGAACACTGAAGCTTTCTTT | CASGDGPWNTEAFF | TRBV7-2 | - | once | TRBJ1-1
TGCGCCAGCAGCCCCCGGGACAGTCCAACTAATGAAAAACTGTTTTTT | CASSPRDSPTNEKLFF | TRBV4-1 | TRBD1 | - | TRBJ1-4
TGTGCCAGCACCAGGGACAGTTCCTACGAGCAGTACTTC | CASTRDSSYEQYF | TRBV28 | TRBD1 | - | TRBJ2-7
TGTGCCAGCAGGACTAGCGGGAGGGATGAGCAGTTCTTC | CASRTSGRDEQFF | TRBV6-5 | TRBD2 | once | TRBJ2-1
TGTGCCAGCAGCTTAGCGGAGAACACTGAAGCTTTCTTT | CASSLAENTEAFF | TRBV7-2 | - | - | TRBJ1-1
TGTGCCAGCAGCACCTTACAGGGTAGCGAGCAGTACTTC | CASSTLQGSEQYF | TRBV7-2 | - | - | TRBJ2-7
TGTGCCATCCATCCCGGGACAGGGGGCGGTTCACCCCTCCACTTT | CAIHPGTGGGSPLHF | TRBV28 | TRBD1 | - | TRBJ1-6
TGTGCCAGCAGGACCGGGACGGTTAGCAATCAGCCCCAGCATTTT | CASRTGTVSNQPQHF | TRBV28 | - | - | TRBJ1-5
TGCGCCAGCAGCCAAGACAGGGGTGAGCAGTTCTTC | CASSQDRGEQFF | TRBV4-3 | - | - | TRBJ2-1
TGTGCCAGCAGCCAAGATCTTGGGGTTTTGCCAGATACGCAGTATTTT | CASSQDLGVLPDTQYF | TRBV14 | - | - | TRBJ2-3
TGTGCCAGCAGCTTGGTAGGAGACACCTACAATGAGCAGTTCTTC | CASSLVGDTYNEQFF | TRBV5-8 | - | - | TRBJ2-1
TGTGCCAGCAGCTCCGGTGTGGCCCAGAACACCGGGGAGCTGTTTTTT | CASSSGVAQNTGELFF | TRBV7-9 | - | - | TRBJ2-2
TGTGCCAGCAGACGACAGGGGACTGGGGCCAACGTCCTGACTTTC | CASRRQGTGANVLTF | TRBV6-5 | TRBD1 | - | TRBJ2-6
TGCAGCGTCGGCAAGGGGGCGGGAGTAGGTGCAGATACGCAGTATTTT | CSVGKGAGVGADTQYF | TRBV29-1 | - | - | TRBJ2-3
TGTGCCAGCAGCTCGCAGGGGACGAACACTGAAGCTTTCTTT | CASSSQGTNTEAFF | TRBV7-3 | - | - | TRBJ1-1
TGTGCCAGCAGCGTAGCAGGGGGCAATGAGCAGTTCTTC | CASSVAGGNEQFF | TRBV9 | TRBD1 | - | TRBJ2-1
TGTGCCAGCAGCTTAGACTGGACTAGCGGGAGAACAGATACGCAGTATTTT | CASSLDWTSGRTDTQYF | TRBV7-2 | TRBD2 | - | TRBJ2-3
TGTGCCAGCAGCAAAAGTCTGACTAGCGGGACGTACAATGAGCAGTTCTTC | CASSKSLTSGTYNEQFF | TRBV5-4 | TRBD2 | - | TRBJ2-1
TGTGCCAGCAGCTTCATAAAGGGATCCTACGAGCAGTACTTC | CASSFIKGSYEQYF | TRBV7-2 | - | - | TRBJ2-7
TGCGCCAGCAGCCCGGGGGGACAGTCGGCTAATGAAAAACTGTTTTTT | CASSPGGQSANEKLFF | TRBV5-1 | TRBD1 | - | TRBJ1-4
TGTGCCAGCAGCCCGGGACTAGCGGGAGATACCCCCTACGAGCAGTACTTC | CASSPGLAGDTPYEQYF | TRBV21-1 | - | - | TRBJ2-7
TGTGCCTGGACTAGCGGAAACACAGATACGCAGTATTTT | CAWTSGNTDTQYF | TRBV30 | TRBD2 | - | TRBJ2-3
TGTGCCATCAGTGTGGCGGGGGGGCCGGGTACAGATACGCAGTATTTT | CAISVAGGPGTDTQYF | TRBV10-3 | TRBD2 | - | TRBJ2-3
TGTGCCAGCAGCAAAGTTGCCCAAACTAGCGGGGCAGATACGCAGTATTTT | CASSKVAQTSGADTQYF | TRBV5-6 | TRBD2 | - | TRBJ2-3
TGTGCCAGCAGCGATTGGGGGACCCTAGCGGGGGCCGGGGAGCTGTTTTTT | CASSDWGTLAGAGELFF | TRBV5-4 | TRBD2 | - | TRBJ2-2
TGCGCCAGCAGCCCCGGGACAGGGGGCAATGAGCAGTTCTTC | CASSPGTGGNEQFF | TRBV5-1 | TRBD1 | - | TRBJ2-1
TGTGCCAGCACGGACAGTAGCTCCTACGAGCAGTACTTC | CASTDSSSYEQYF | TRBV28 | - | - | TRBJ2-7
TGTGCCAGCAGCGAAGGGTCCCTCCAGTTCTTC | CASSEGSLQFF | TRBV7-2 | - | - | TRBJ2-1